The 3 T cell receptor beta chains below were found in one sample sequenced in a study of blood T cell repertoires in COVID-19. Profiling relied on immunoSEQ multiplex PCR, and the TCRdb table lists in-frame clones only, not all of them. The data contain about 270,000 clones, 88% of them singletons. The sequenced sample was PBMCs or T cells enriched from blood (not recorded which). The receptor set was obtained from a woman in her sixties in a cohort exposed to, infected with or recovered from COVID-19 (not recorded which).

The chain employs TRBV2 and TRBJ2-7; D is perhaps TRBD1 (6 bases). The V end was cut by 5 bases, the J end by 3 bases, with 8 bases between. This CDR3 comprises 12 residues. CDR1 and CDR2 (germline): SNHLY, FYNNEI. DNA of the CDR3: TGTGCCAGCAGTCGGACAGACTACGAGCAGTACTTC. It encodes CASSRTDYEQYF. The full variable domain, rest sourced from reference TRBV2 and TRBJ2-7, is EPEVTQTPSHQVTQMGQEVILRCVPISNHLYFYWYRQILGQKVEFLVSFYNNEISEKSEIFDDQFSVERPDGSNFTLKIRSTKLEDSAMYFCASSRTDYEQYFGPGTRLTVT.

This chain links TRBV7-2 with TRBJ2-5; 9 nucleotides align to TRBD2. Looked up from germline, CDR1 is SGHTA and CDR2 is FQGNSA. CDR3 size: 14 residues. The trim removed 6 bases at V and 4 bases at J, leaving 6 bases unmatched. The chain's CDR3 is CASSSSGSRETQYF. The CDR3 DNA follows: TGTGCCAGCAGTAGTAGCGGGAGTCGAGAGACCCAGTACTTC.

This chain joins TRBV7-9 and TRBJ2-1; 10 nucleotides match TRBD2. The CDR3 consists of 19 residues. Germline trimming cut 2 bases from V and 4 bases from J; bases unmatched to any gene: 14. Germline V lookup: CDR1 SEHNR, CDR2 FQNEAQ (reference sequence). The CDR3 DNA follows: TGTGCCAGCAGCTTATTTTTCGGCGGTGGACTAGCGGCATACAATGAGCAGTTCTTC. Amino acids: CASSLFFGGGLAAYNEQFF.